This T cell receptor (beta chain) originates from a study of control samples from healthy donors and cancer patients. V was pared by 5 bases and J by 2 bases, with 14 bases between. CDR1 is SGHAT and CDR2 is FQNNGV in the germline V gene. This CDR3 spans 15 amino acids. TCRdb's table, derived via immunoSEQ multiplex PCR, lists solely in-frame clones and lacks some. The sample lists roughly 130,000 clones, less than 95% occurring once. This receptor was taken from a young man in good health. Sequencing was performed on blood. V is TRBV11-2 and J is TRBJ2-3; D remains ambiguous. The CDR3 is CASSPVLATTDTQYF. In DNA, the CDR3 is TGTGCCAGCAGCCCCGTCTTGGCCACCACAGATACGCAGTATTTT.